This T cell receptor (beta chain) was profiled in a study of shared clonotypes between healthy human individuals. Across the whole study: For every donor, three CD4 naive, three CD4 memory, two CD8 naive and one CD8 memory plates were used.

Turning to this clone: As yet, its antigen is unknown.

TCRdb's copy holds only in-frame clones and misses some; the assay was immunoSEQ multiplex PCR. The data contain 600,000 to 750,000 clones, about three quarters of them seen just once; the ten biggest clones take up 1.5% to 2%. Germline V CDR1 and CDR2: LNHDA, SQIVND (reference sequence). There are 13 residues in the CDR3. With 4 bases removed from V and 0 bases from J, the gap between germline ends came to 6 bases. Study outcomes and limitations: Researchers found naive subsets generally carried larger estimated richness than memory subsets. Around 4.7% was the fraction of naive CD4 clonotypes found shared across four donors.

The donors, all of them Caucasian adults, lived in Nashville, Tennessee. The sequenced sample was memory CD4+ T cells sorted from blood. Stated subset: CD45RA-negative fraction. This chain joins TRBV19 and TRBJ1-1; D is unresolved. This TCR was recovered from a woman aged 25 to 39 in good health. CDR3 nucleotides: TGTGCCAGTAGTACCGGGCTGAACACTGAAGCTTTCTTT. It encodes CASSTGLNTEAFF.